The present entry profiles one TCR beta chain with its context. At one boundary the junction diverges from the germline segment, which might be a read error. With 60 Vbeta and 13 Jbeta primers, the PCR was carried out. Generated by immunoSEQ multiplex PCR, the TCRdb table keeps only in-frame clones and is missing some. The data show roughly 160,000 clones, 70% to 85% seen once. This sample is part of a study of cytomegalovirus exposure and HLA in healthy donors. In the study overall: Around 85 million unique TCR sequences came from HLA-typed donors in an early release.

Germline V gives CDR1 SEHNR, CDR2 FQNEAQ (reference sequence). The CDR3 is 17 amino acids. The sequenced sample consisted of PBMCs. The chain combines TRBV7-9 with TRBJ2-3; 14 positions agree with TRBD2. The receptor was isolated from a man aged 35 to 55 in good health and CMV-seronegative. This CDR3 is CSSSFGLAGGTTDTQYF. The CDR3 region has the DNA TGTTCCAGCAGCTTCGGACTAGCGGGAGGTACCACAGATACGCAGTATTTT.